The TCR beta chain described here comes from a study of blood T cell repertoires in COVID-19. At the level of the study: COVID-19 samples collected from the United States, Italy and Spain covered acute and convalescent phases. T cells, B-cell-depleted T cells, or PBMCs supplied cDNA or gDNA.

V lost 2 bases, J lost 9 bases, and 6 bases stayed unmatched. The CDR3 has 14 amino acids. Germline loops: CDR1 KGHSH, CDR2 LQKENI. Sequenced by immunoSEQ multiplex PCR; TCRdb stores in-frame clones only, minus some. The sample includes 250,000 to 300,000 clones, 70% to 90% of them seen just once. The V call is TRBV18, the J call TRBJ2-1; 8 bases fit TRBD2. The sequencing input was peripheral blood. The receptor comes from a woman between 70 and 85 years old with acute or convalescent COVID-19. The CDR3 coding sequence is TGTGCCAGCTCACCAGACGGGGGGGGCAGTGAGCAGTTCTTC. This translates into CASSPDGGGSEQFF.